A single sample gave rise to the 5 T cell receptor beta chains below, sequenced in a study of T cells in Graves' hyperthyroidism and ophthalmopathy. It was RNA transcripts that yielded the amplified TCR beta CDR3 regions. HTBI primers were the set used in a first-round RT-PCR of the TCR CDR3. TCRdb analysed the multiplex PCR reads with MiXCR anew, one entry per CDR3 protein. The table has nearly 750,000 distinct CDR3 sequences, over 35% seen once. The specimen was blood. These receptor sequences come from a woman aged 40-49 years with Graves' hyperthyroidism.

This clonotype showed up many times. The rearrangement links TRBV7-2 to TRBJ2-7; tentatively, D is TRBD2 (5 bases). Germline lookup yields CDR1 SGHTA and CDR2 FQGNSA. The CDR3 length is 15 residues. Trimming removed 5 bases at V and 3 bases at J, with 17 bases between. The CDR3 coding sequence is TGTGCCAGCAGCCCAGTCGGGGTTCCCTTCTACGAGCAGTACTTC. Its translation is CASSPVGVPFYEQYF.

There are a few counts of this clonotype. The chain combines TRBV19 with TRBJ2-2; TRBD2 matches 7 bases. Looked up from germline, CDR1 is LNHDA and CDR2 is SQIVND (reference sequence). CDR3 length: 14 amino acids. V gave up 8 bases and J gave up 4 bases; unmatched junction bases: 7. CDR3 in amino acids: CASHLRGSTGELFF. DNA for the CDR3: TGTGCCAGTCATTTGCGGGGGAGCACCGGGGAGCTGTTTTTT.

The V gene is TRBV25-1, the J gene TRBJ1-3, with a possible D match to TRBD1 (6 bases). The germline V and J ends were trimmed by 4 bases and 0 bases, with 16 bases remaining between them. This CDR3 comprises 17 residues. Germline V gene lookup returns CDR1 MGHDK and CDR2 SYGVNS. The CDR3 region is CASSAYLGGSSGNTIYF. The DNA for the CDR3 is TGTGCCAGCAGTGCCTACCTGGGGGGCAGCTCTGGAAACACCATATATTTT.

This clonotype was recorded many times. The chain uses TRBV24-1 and TRBJ1-2, with D perhaps TRBD1 (6 bases). Looked up from germline, CDR1 is KGHDR and CDR2 is SFDVKD. The CDR3 is made up of 15 amino acids. V lost 2 bases to trimming and J lost 5 bases, with 14 bases between them. The CDR3 coding sequence is TGTGCCACCAGTGATTCGGCGACAGGTCGGTATGGCTACACCTTC. Its protein product is CATSDSATGRYGYTF.

The chain uses TRBV27 and TRBJ1-5; a possible D gene is TRBD1 (5 bases). From germline, CDR1 is MNHEY and CDR2 SMNVEV (reference sequence). V shed 4 bases and J shed 5 bases, with 12 bases lying between them. This CDR3 has 14 residues. The CDR3 DNA reads TGTGCCAGCAGTTGGCGACAGAAAGATCAGCCCCAGCATTTT. The encoded protein is CASSWRQKDQPQHF.